These 31 T cell receptor beta chains came from one sample sequenced in a study of beta chain features in type 1 diabetes. The study reverse transcribed the entire isolated RNA, so it sequenced expressed TCRB transcripts. The assay was immunoSEQ multiplex PCR, and TCRdb's table has in-frame clones only and misses some. The sample holds approximately 340,000 clones, more than 13% seen once. The sequenced material came from naive CD4+ T cells from blood. The source is a young woman in good health.

Of note for this clone: The sample holds other DNA sequences that translate to the same CDR3. This sequence joins TRBV19 and TRBJ2-1; the match to TRBD2 covers 11 bases. The CDR3 contains 16 residues. V gave up 3 bases and J gave up 2 bases; unmatched junction bases: 3. CDR1 is LNHDA, CDR2 SQIVND, per germline (reference sequence). The CDR3 DNA reads TGTGCCAGTAGTATCGGGACTAGCGGTGCCTACAATGAGCAGTTCTTC. Residues: CASSIGTSGAYNEQFF.

This clone was counted a few times. V and J are TRBV7-2 and TRBJ1-5, with D unresolved. Germline V gene data show CDR1 as SGHTA and CDR2 as FQGNSA. V lost 2 bases, J lost 6 bases, and 17 bases lay in between. The CDR3 consists of 16 residues. CDR3 coding DNA: TGTGCCAGCAGCTTACGGTCGGCAGGACTCCCTCAGCCCCAGCATTTT. Amino acids: CASSLRSAGLPQPQHF.

This chain connects TRBV10-1 to TRBJ2-1; D unclear. Trimming left V 8 bases short and J 2 bases short, with 16 bases between. The germline V gene encodes CDR1 WNHNN and CDR2 SYGVQD (reference sequence). The CDR3 length is 15 residues. The CDR3: CASGRSGNTYNEQFF. DNA for the CDR3: TGCGCCAGCGGGCGCAGTGGCAATACCTACAATGAGCAGTTCTTC.

For this clone: Different DNA sequences within this sample yield the same CDR3. The chain recombines TRBV18 with TRBJ2-7, with 9 bases that match TRBD1. The ends lost 3 bases at V and 3 bases at J; junction bases unmatched: 3. The CDR3 extends over 14 amino acids. Germline V gene data show CDR1 as KGHSH and CDR2 as LQKENI. CDR3 sequence reads: CASSPGTGSYEQYF. In DNA, the CDR3 is TGTGCCAGCTCACCCGGGACAGGGAGCTACGAGCAGTACTTC.

This clone was recorded a few times. The chain carries TRBV5-1 and TRBJ1-2, with 8 bases aligning to TRBD1. Germline V gives CDR1 SGHRS, CDR2 YFSETQ. The CDR3 totals 14 residues. V dropped 0 bases and J dropped 4; count of bases not matched to a gene: 2. CDR3 nucleotides: TGCGCCAGCAGCTTGGACGGGACAGGCTATGGCTACACCTTC. Translating gives CASSLDGTGYGYTF. The full variable domain, completed using reference TRBV5-1 and TRBJ1-2, is KAGVTQTPRYLIKTRGQQVTLSCSPISGHRSVSWYQQTPGQGLQFLFEYFSETQRNKGNFPGRFSGRQFSNSRSEMNVSTLELGDSALYLCASSLDGTGYGYTFGSGTRLTVV.

This clone was counted between two and nine times. The J gene is TRBJ2-2, the V gene TRBV4-2; 12 nucleotides agree with TRBD2. CDR1 and CDR2 from the germline V gene are LGHNA and YNFKEQ. V lost 0 bases to trimming and J lost 3 bases; unmatched junction nucleotides: 5. CDR3 length: 18 residues. The CDR3, as DNA: TGTGCCAGCAGCCAAGAAGTGACTAGCGGGAGTTACACCGGGGAGCTGTTTTTT. It codes for CASSQEVTSGSYTGELFF.

The chain combines TRBV30 with TRBJ2-5; TRBD1 is a possible D gene (6 bases). The germline gives CDR1 GTSNPN, CDR2 SVGIG (reference sequence). The CDR3 is 14 residues long. V dropped 2 bases and J dropped 0 bases, with 10 bases sitting between them. The DNA for the CDR3 is TGTGCCTGGAGTCCCGGACAGTACCAAGAGACCCAGTACTTC. It encodes CAWSPGQYQETQYF.

In this sample, this clone turned up a few times. The chain couples TRBV7-8 to TRBJ1-2, with TRBD1 as a possible D gene (6 bases). Trimming took 3 bases from V and 8 from J, leaving 13 bases between them. Per germline, CDR1 SGHVS and CDR2 FQNEAQ. The CDR3 is made up of 13 amino acids. In DNA form, the CDR3 reads TGTGCCAGCAGCTTCGACAGGCACCGGGGCTACACCTTC. Its protein product is CASSFDRHRGYTF.

The chain uses TRBV9 and TRBJ2-1; D is unclear. This CDR3 contains 13 residues. Looked up from germline, CDR1 is SGDLS and CDR2 is YYNGEE. V gave up 4 bases and J gave up 1 base, with 6 bases separating them. CDR3 residues: CASSPGSYNEQFF. In DNA, the CDR3 is TGTGCCAGCAGCCCCGGGTCCTACAATGAGCAGTTCTTC.

This chain connects TRBV4-2 to TRBJ2-1, with 11 bases matching TRBD2. The CDR3 is made up of 19 amino acids. The V gene end was trimmed by 0 bases and the J gene end by 6 bases; junction bases not matched to a gene: 13. CDR1 is LGHNA and CDR2 is YNFKEQ in the germline V gene. In DNA form, the CDR3 reads TGTGCCAGCAGCCAAGATTACCGCCTACTAGCGGGAGCGATCAATGAGCAGTTCTTC. Protein: CASSQDYRLLAGAINEQFF.

In its sample, this clone was seen a few times. The chain employs TRBV7-6 and TRBJ2-3, with D possibly matching TRBD2 (7 bases). Germline V gene data show CDR1 as SGHVS and CDR2 as FNYEAQ. The CDR3 is 15 amino acids. Trimming removed 7 bases at V and 3 bases at J, with 17 bases between. The CDR3 DNA follows: TGTGCCAGCATACGGGGGGCGTTGGGAACAGATACGCAGTATTTT. It translates to CASIRGALGTDTQYF.

This clone was seen only a few times. This rearrangement joins TRBV29-1 to TRBJ2-2; D uncertain. The CDR3 consists of 14 residues. V shed 0 bases and J shed 4 bases, with 9 bases lying between them. CDR1 and CDR2 from the germline V gene are SQVTM and ANQGSEA. This CDR3 reads CSVEDPVSTGELFF. The CDR3 DNA reads TGCAGCGTTGAAGATCCAGTATCCACCGGGGAGCTGTTTTTT.

The rearrangement links TRBV30 to TRBJ2-1; tentative D call: TRBD2 (6 bases). Looked up from germline, CDR1 is GTSNPN and CDR2 is SVGIG (reference sequence). The V end was cut by 2 bases, the J end by 5 bases, with 16 bases between. This CDR3 has 15 residues. The CDR3 nucleotides read TGTGCCTGGAGTCCATTCCGGGGGAGACACAATGAGCAGTTCTTC. Translating gives CAWSPFRGRHNEQFF. The variable domain in full, completed from reference TRBV30 and TRBJ2-1, reads SQTIHQWPATLVQPVGSPLSLECTVEGTSNPNLYWYRQAAGRGLQLLFYSVGIGQISSEVPQNLSASRPQDRQFILSSKKLLLSDSGFYLCAWSPFRGRHNEQFFGPGTRLTVL.

This clone was counted a few times. The genes are TRBV15 and TRBJ1-2; no clear D. Germline loops: CDR1 LNHNV, CDR2 YYDKDF (reference sequence). This CDR3 is 14 amino acids long. V was pared by 0 bases and J by 4 bases, with 9 bases between. The CDR3 reads CATSRDSTRYGYTF. The CDR3 nucleotides read TGTGCCACCAGCAGAGATAGCACCCGCTATGGCTACACCTTC.

The chain links TRBV15 to TRBJ2-7, with 11 positions matching TRBD2. The CDR3 is 16 amino acids. The germline CDR1 and CDR2 sequences are LNHNV and YYDKDF (reference sequence). Trimming removed 6 bases from V and 1 base from J; junction bases left unmatched: 8. For the CDR3, the DNA is TGTGCCACCAGTAAACTTACTAGCGGGGGATCCTACGAGCAGTACTTC. It encodes CATSKLTSGGSYEQYF.

This clone occurred a few times. Other DNA sequences of this sample code for an identical CDR3. V usage is TRBV29-1 and J usage is TRBJ2-4, with TRBD1 identical over 7 bases. J lost 7 bases, V lost 7 bases, and 7 bases had no gene match. CDR1 is SQVTM and CDR2 is ANQGSEA in the germline V gene. This CDR3 has 12 residues. CDR3 sequence: CSAQGDSNIQYF. The CDR3 DNA sequence: TGCAGCGCCCAGGGGGACAGCAACATTCAGTACTTC.

The chain has TRBV7-3 and TRBJ2-3; 7 bases match TRBD2. CDR1 is SGHTA and CDR2 is FQGTGA in the germline V gene. The CDR3 covers 14 residues. V was clipped by 4 bases and J by 8 bases; unmatched bases: 9. The CDR3 protein is CASSSVLTGGTQYF. The CDR3, as DNA: TGTGCCAGCAGCTCGGTGCTCACGGGGGGTACGCAGTATTTT.

On this clone: The same CDR3 can be traced to other DNA sequences in this sample. The V gene is TRBV28, the J gene TRBJ1-2; unclear D gene. This CDR3 is 12 amino acids long. In germline, CDR1 is MDHEN, CDR2 SYDVKM. The V end lost 2 bases, the J end lost 4 bases, and 5 bases lay between the germline ends. Here the CDR3 DNA reads TGTGCCAGCAGTTTACGAGTCTATGGCTACACCTTC. It yields the protein CASSLRVYGYTF.

Only a few counts were recorded for this clone. The genes are TRBV29-1 and TRBJ2-7, with TRBD2 identical over 9 bases. The CDR3 covers 14 residues. V gave up 4 bases and J gave up 3 bases; unmatched junction bases: 7. Per the germline V gene, CDR1 is SQVTM and CDR2 is ANQGSEA. CDR3 loop: CSVVLAGTIYEQYF. CDR3 DNA sequence: TGCAGCGTTGTTCTAGCGGGAACTATCTACGAGCAGTACTTC.

This clone was picked up a small number of times. The J gene is TRBJ2-1, the V gene TRBV18, with a possible D match to TRBD1 (6 bases). There are 16 residues in the CDR3. Between the trimmed V and J ends, which lost 6 bases and 5 bases, there was a span of 20 bases. Germline CDR1 KGHSH, CDR2 LQKENI. The CDR3 sequence is CASSWSNRDRNNEQFF. The CDR3 region has the DNA TGTGCCAGCTCGTGGTCGAACAGGGATCGAAACAATGAGCAGTTCTTC.

This chain connects TRBV2 to TRBJ1-5; 11 nucleotides match TRBD1. This CDR3 is built from 15 residues. Germline V lookup: CDR1 SNHLY, CDR2 FYNNEI. The J segment lost 9 bases and the V segment lost 7 bases, leaving 11 bases of the junction unmatched. The CDR3 bases are TGTGCCAGCACCCTGGACAGGGGGCATCTGGGGCCCCAGCATTTT. Residues: CASTLDRGHLGPQHF.

The V and J genes are TRBV4-1 and TRBJ1-2; 7 bases match TRBD1. The CDR3 length is 15 residues. The trim removed 2 bases at V and 3 bases at J, leaving 6 bases unmatched. Germline CDR1 and CDR2: MGHRA and YSYEKL. The CDR3 DNA reads TGCGCCAGCAGCCAACCCACAGGGGTTGACTATGGCTACACCTTC. Amino acid sequence: CASSQPTGVDYGYTF.

The chain combines TRBV30 with TRBJ2-1; the match to TRBD2 covers 12 bases. Germline values: CDR1 GTSNPN, CDR2 SVGIG (reference sequence). The J segment lost 7 bases and the V segment lost 6 bases, leaving 10 bases of the junction unmatched. The CDR3 is 15 residues long. The DNA of the CDR3 is TGTGCCTGCCTCAGGACTAGCGGGAATTGGAATGAGCAGTTCTTC. Translated, it gives CACLRTSGNWNEQFF.

This clone is a singleton in its sample. The chain joins TRBV5-1 to TRBJ2-5; TRBD2 matches at 11 bases. The CDR3 runs to 16 residues. From germline, CDR1 is SGHRS and CDR2 YFSETQ. V was pared by 5 bases and J by 0 bases, with 6 bases of the junction left unmatched. As DNA, the CDR3 is TGCGCCAGCAGTCAGCTAGCGGGAGGAAACCAAGAGACCCAGTACTTC. It encodes CASSQLAGGNQETQYF.

This clone was counted between two and nine times. V is TRBV9 and J is TRBJ2-3; TRBD2 agrees at 8 bases. V lost 2 bases to trimming and J lost 1 base; unmatched junction nucleotides: 0. Germline lookup yields CDR1 SGDLS and CDR2 YYNGEE. There are 14 residues in the CDR3. The CDR3 coding sequence is TGTGCCAGCAGCGTTAGCGGGGGCACAGATACGCAGTATTTT. As protein: CASSVSGGTDTQYF.

This clone was seen only once. This chain links TRBV10-3 with TRBJ1-5, with 8 bases fitting TRBD1. From germline, CDR1 is ENHRY and CDR2 SYGVKD. The CDR3 runs to 12 residues. J gave up 5 bases and V 9 bases, and 3 bases lay outside the gene matches. CDR3: CAIQGVDQPQHF. CDR3 nucleotide sequence: TGTGCCATACAGGGGGTAGATCAGCCCCAGCATTTT.

This clone was found a few times. The chain carries TRBV7-2 and TRBJ2-1; 7 bases fit TRBD2. Germline CDR1 is SGHTA and CDR2 is FQGNSA. The V and J ends lost 0 bases and 9 bases, in that order; junction bases with no gene match: 8. This CDR3 is built from 15 residues. CDR3 protein: CASSLAGGPQGEQFF. CDR3 sequence (DNA): TGTGCCAGCAGCTTAGCGGGAGGGCCTCAGGGTGAGCAGTTCTTC. Full variable domain (remainder filled in from reference TRBV7-2 and TRBJ2-1): GAGVSQSPSNKVTEKGKDVELRCDPISGHTALYWYRQSLGQGLEFLIYFQGNSAPDKSGLPSDRFSAERTGGSVSTLTIQRTQQEDSAVYLCASSLAGGPQGEQFFGPGTRLTVL.

The chain carries TRBV29-1 and TRBJ2-3, with TRBD2 matching 8 bases. The CDR3 is 14 amino acids. Trimming at V came to 6 bases and at J to 7 bases, leaving 12 bases not matched to a gene. In germline, CDR1 is SQVTM, CDR2 ANQGSEA. The CDR3 loop is CSVRRGTSSNTQYF. The CDR3 DNA follows: TGCAGCGTCCGCCGAGGGACTAGTTCCAATACGCAGTATTTT.

The CDR3 here is CSVESSTYEQYF. The CDR3 DNA reads TGCAGCGTTGAAAGTAGTACCTACGAGCAGTACTTC. The genes are TRBV29-1 and TRBJ2-7; D ambiguous. This CDR3 has 12 residues. Germline V gene data show CDR1 as SQVTM and CDR2 as ANQGSEA. V was cut by 2 bases and J by 2 bases, with 7 bases left in between.

This sequence joins TRBV5-1 and TRBJ1-2; 8 bases line up with TRBD1. V lost 0 bases and J lost 4; bases outside the gene matches: 5. This CDR3 contains 15 residues. The germline CDR1 and CDR2 sequences are SGHRS and YFSETQ. CDR3 sequence (DNA): TGCGCCAGCAGCTTGGCTGGACAGGGTTTCTATGGCTACACCTTC. Its protein is CASSLAGQGFYGYTF.

This clone was counted only a few times. The CDR3: CASSPGTGHNEQFF. The CDR3, as DNA: TGTGCCAGCAGCCCCGGGACAGGGCACAATGAGCAGTTCTTC. The gene calls are TRBV5-4 and TRBJ2-1; 9 nucleotides line up with TRBD1. The CDR3 has 14 amino acids. The germline CDR1 and CDR2 sequences are SGHNT and YYREEE (reference sequence). Trimming cost V 4 bases and J 5 bases; bases outside gene matches: 4. The full variable domain, its missing parts supplied by reference TRBV5-4 and TRBJ2-1, is ETGVTQSPTHLIKTRGQQVTLRCSSQSGHNTVSWYQQALGQGPQFIFQYYREEENGRGNFPPRFSGLQFPNYSSELNVNALELDDSALYLCASSPGTGHNEQFFGPGTRLTVL.